What follows is one TCR beta chain and its context. Its antigen is as yet unknown. Each CDR3 protein is one row after TCRdb ran MiXCR on the 5' RACE reads. The sample contains about 170,000 distinct CDR3 sequences, approximately 10% of which appear only once. This entry comes from a study of T cells after yellow fever vaccination. Findings and limits, study-wide: Peak timing came faster in the weaker secondary response, day 5 versus 15.

This TCR was recovered from a man aged 18 to 35 who received the YFV17D yellow fever vaccine. The material was CD8+ T cells sorted from PBMCs, obtained 15 days after the yellow fever booster vaccination.

The CDR3 sequence: CASSQAAGDEQYF. The CDR3, as DNA: TGCGCCAGCAGCCAAGCCGCGGGGGACGAGCAGTACTTC. This chain connects TRBV4-3 to TRBJ2-7; TRBD2 matches at 7 bases. The germline CDR1 and CDR2 sequences are LGHNA and YSLEER. The CDR3 consists of 13 residues. V gave up 1 base and J gave up 5 bases; unmatched junction bases: 2.